One and the same sample provided the 27 T cell receptor beta chains below, sequenced in a study of cytomegalovirus exposure and HLA in healthy donors. Primers for the PCR totalled 60 Vbeta and 13 Jbeta. TCRdb's table, derived via immunoSEQ multiplex PCR, lists solely in-frame clones and lacks some. In the table there are some 220,000 clones, around 84% of which are singletons. Material: PBMCs. The receptors shown here come from a girl aged 2 to 9 in good health and CMV-seronegative.

The chain's CDR3 is CSARTADTQYF. The CDR3, as DNA: TGCAGTGCCAGGACTGCAGATACGCAGTATTTT. The chain joins TRBV20-1 to TRBJ2-3; the D gene is possibly TRBD2 (5 bases). Germline V lookup: CDR1 DFQATT, CDR2 SNEGSKA (reference sequence). V gave up 6 bases and J gave up 4 bases, with 8 bases separating them. The CDR3 is made up of 11 amino acids.

This clone was observed a single time. The chain uses TRBV6-5 and TRBJ2-1, with 10 bases fitting TRBD2. The germline V gene encodes CDR1 MNHEY and CDR2 SVGAGI. The junction had 3 bases not matched to a gene; V was cut back by 5 bases and J by 5 bases. This CDR3 is 14 amino acids long. CDR3 in DNA: TGTGCCAGCAGTCGGACTAGCGGAAACAATGAGCAGTTCTTC. Encoded protein: CASSRTSGNNEQFF.

V is TRBV28 and J is TRBJ2-2, with D tentatively TRBD2 (5 bases). This CDR3 contains 14 residues. Germline CDR1 and CDR2: MDHEN and SYDVKM. V was shortened by 3 bases and J by 7 bases, with 12 bases between the two germline ends. The CDR3 loop reads CASSFEGTIGELFF. CDR3 DNA: TGTGCCAGCAGTTTTGAGGGAACGATCGGGGAGCTGTTTTTT.

This sequence joins TRBV29-1 and TRBJ1-2; D may be TRBD1 (5 bases). Looked up from germline, CDR1 is SQVTM and CDR2 is ANQGSEA. The ends were cut back, 7 bases at V and 10 bases at J, with 7 bases in the middle. CDR3 length: 8 amino acids. The CDR3: CSGGDYTF. DNA for the CDR3: TGCAGCGGGGGGGACTACACCTTC.

The chain links TRBV6-1 to TRBJ1-2; 8 bases align to TRBD1. There are 12 residues in the CDR3. In germline, CDR1 is MNHNS, CDR2 SASEGT. V was pared by 11 bases and J by 7 bases, with 9 bases of the junction left unmatched. Here the CDR3 reads CACGQGVRGYTF. The CDR3 bases are TGTGCCTGTGGACAGGGTGTTCGTGGCTACACCTTC.

DNA of the CDR3: TGTGCCAGTAAAGAACAGGGGACGGTAGCTTTCTTT. Translation: CASKEQGTVAFF. The chain is built from TRBV19 and TRBJ1-1; 7 positions agree with TRBD1. The germline gives CDR1 LNHDA, CDR2 SQIVND (reference sequence). CDR3 length: 12 amino acids. V was clipped by 7 bases and J by 10 bases; unmatched bases: 9.

The rearrangement uses TRBV5-1 and TRBJ2-5; D gene uncertain. Germline V gives CDR1 SGHRS, CDR2 YFSETQ. The ends were cut back, 0 bases at V and 5 bases at J, with 11 bases in the middle. The CDR3 is made up of 14 amino acids. The CDR3 region is CASSLVPARETQYF. The CDR3, as DNA: TGCGCCAGCAGCTTGGTTCCCGCTCGGGAGACCCAGTACTTC.

This chain connects TRBV19 to TRBJ1-1; 8 nucleotides align to TRBD1. The CDR3 length is 14 residues. In germline, CDR1 is LNHDA, CDR2 SQIVND (reference sequence). With V trimmed by 6 bases and J by 1 base, 4 bases remained unmatched. CDR3 sequence: CASSWDRRNTEAFF. CDR3 DNA sequence: TGTGCCAGTAGCTGGGACAGGAGGAACACTGAAGCTTTCTTT.

This clone is a singleton in its sample. The chain couples TRBV7-9 to TRBJ2-5; no clear D gene. The CDR3 runs to 12 residues. The V gene's germline CDR1 is SEHNR and CDR2 FQNEAQ (reference sequence). Trimming took off 5 bases at V and 2 bases at J, with 6 bases between the two ends. The CDR3: CASSSTQETQYF. CDR3 DNA sequence: TGTGCCAGCAGCAGTACTCAAGAGACCCAGTACTTC.

V usage is TRBV7-9 and J usage is TRBJ2-7; the D is unclear. There are 14 residues in the CDR3. Trimming cost V 0 bases and J 3 bases, with 9 bases left between them. The germline V gene encodes CDR1 SEHNR and CDR2 FQNEAQ (reference sequence). CDR3 bases: TGTGCCAGCAGCTTAGCGCTGATGAGCTACGAGCAGTACTTC. Translated, it gives CASSLALMSYEQYF.

CDR3 coding DNA: TGTGCCAGCAGCAACACCCAGCGGGGTAACACAGATACGCAGTATTTT. Protein sequence: CASSNTQRGNTDTQYF. The V gene is TRBV7-8, the J gene TRBJ2-3; 7 nucleotides align to TRBD2. Looked up from germline, CDR1 is SGHVS and CDR2 is FQNEAQ. Trimming took 5 bases from V and 2 from J; bases not matched to a gene: 10. The CDR3 is made up of 16 amino acids.

The V call is TRBV6-5, the J call TRBJ1-2; the match to TRBD1 covers 7 bases. Unmatched junction bases numbered 11, after V lost 6 bases and J lost 4 bases. This CDR3 has 15 residues. Germline CDR1 MNHEY, CDR2 SVGAGI. The CDR3 DNA is TGTGCCAGCAGGGACAGGCGCAAGTCCTTCTATGGCTACACCTTC. Its protein is CASRDRRKSFYGYTF.

The chain uses TRBV9 and TRBJ2-5; 11 bases line up with TRBD2. This CDR3 region has 16 residues. V was pared by 0 bases and J by 5 bases, with 6 bases of the junction left unmatched. The germline V gene encodes CDR1 SGDLS and CDR2 YYNGEE. The CDR3 loop is CASSVDSGGAPETQYF. The CDR3 DNA reads TGTGCCAGCAGCGTAGATAGCGGGGGGGCCCCCGAGACCCAGTACTTC.

This rearrangement joins TRBV15 to TRBJ1-2, with D perhaps matching TRBD1 (5 bases). Germline V CDR1 and CDR2: LNHNV, YYDKDF (reference sequence). V was cut by 3 bases and J by 4 bases, with 21 bases left in between. The CDR3 covers 17 residues. This chain's CDR3 is CATSRTEINSPPYGYTF. The CDR3 DNA follows: TGTGCCACCAGCAGGACAGAAATCAACAGTCCTCCCTATGGCTACACCTTC. Based on the CDR3 plus reference TRBV15 and TRBJ1-2, the full variable domain is DAMVIQNPRYQVTQFGKPVTLSCSQTLNHNVMYWYQQKSSQAPKLLFHYYDKDFNNEADTPDNFQSRRPNTSFCFLDIRSPGLGDTAMYLCATSRTEINSPPYGYTFGSGTRLTVV.

The chain couples TRBV30 to TRBJ2-3; no clear D gene. V lost 3 bases to trimming and J lost 1 base, with 8 bases between them. Germline CDR1 is GTSNPN and CDR2 is SVGIG (reference sequence). This CDR3 comprises 13 residues. The chain's CDR3 is CAWSGLRTDTQYF. DNA for the CDR3: TGTGCCTGGAGCGGTCTCCGCACAGATACGCAGTATTTT.

V usage is TRBV2 and J usage is TRBJ2-1; TRBD1 matches at 7 bases. V dropped 5 bases and J dropped 0; count of bases not matched to a gene: 7. The CDR3 has 16 amino acids. Germline CDR1 and CDR2: SNHLY and FYNNEI. The CDR3 DNA follows: TGTGCCAGCAGTCCACAGGGGCCGAGCTCCTACAATGAGCAGTTCTTC. This encodes CASSPQGPSSYNEQFF.

This sequence joins TRBV4-1 and TRBJ1-6; TRBD1 aligns across 7 bases. V dropped 4 bases and J dropped 8; count of bases not matched to a gene: 5. This CDR3 has 14 residues. Per the germline V gene, CDR1 is MGHRA and CDR2 is YSYEKL. The CDR3 loop reads CASSLDRADSPLHF. The CDR3 bases are TGCGCCAGCAGCCTTGACAGGGCGGATTCACCCCTCCACTTT.

The chain is built from TRBV27 and TRBJ2-3, with 8 bases aligning to TRBD1. This CDR3 has 15 residues. The germline V gene encodes CDR1 MNHEY and CDR2 SMNVEV (reference sequence). V was clipped by 5 bases and J by 3 bases; unmatched bases: 7. In DNA form, the CDR3 reads TGTGCCAGCAGTACCCAGGACAGGGCGACAGATACGCAGTATTTT. As protein: CASSTQDRATDTQYF.

The chain has TRBV14 and TRBJ2-7; TRBD2 is a possible D gene (7 bases). V gave up 0 bases and J gave up 0 bases, with 18 bases separating them. CDR1 and CDR2 (germline): SGHDN, FVKESK. The length of the CDR3 is 18 residues. The CDR3 DNA follows: TGTGCCAGCAGCCAAGATCCACTGGGAGGGGGGTACTCCTACGAGCAGTACTTC. This codes for CASSQDPLGGGYSYEQYF.

The chain employs TRBV5-4 and TRBJ2-1, with TRBD2 identical over 7 bases. With 4 bases clipped from V and 5 bases from J, the junction kept 12 bases outside the gene matches. Germline CDR1 reads SGHNT; CDR2 reads YYREEE (reference sequence). CDR3 size: 16 residues. CDR3 protein: CASSPRTRRGHNEQFF. Here the CDR3 DNA reads TGTGCCAGCAGCCCCCGGACTAGAAGGGGCCACAATGAGCAGTTCTTC.

V is TRBV30 and J is TRBJ2-1; 7 positions match TRBD1. With V trimmed by 7 bases and J by 6 bases, 9 bases remained unmatched. This CDR3 has 13 amino acids. Germline V gives CDR1 GTSNPN, CDR2 SVGIG (reference sequence). CDR3 protein: CAFPGDRGNEQFF. The CDR3 nucleotides are TGTGCCTTCCCAGGGGACAGAGGCAATGAGCAGTTCTTC. Drawing the rest from reference TRBV30 and TRBJ2-1, the complete variable domain is SQTIHQWPATLVQPVGSPLSLECTVEGTSNPNLYWYRQAAGRGLQLLFYSVGIGQISSEVPQNLSASRPQDRQFILSSKKLLLSDSGFYLCAFPGDRGNEQFFGPGTRLTVL.

The chain links TRBV6-1 to TRBJ2-2; D may be TRBD2 (6 bases). V shed 6 bases and J shed 6 bases, with 17 bases lying between them. The germline V gene encodes CDR1 MNHNS and CDR2 SASEGT. The CDR3 has 15 amino acids. The CDR3 DNA reads TGTGCCAGCAGCATGACCGGGGACTTTGCCGGGGAGCTGTTTTTT. This sequence encodes CASSMTGDFAGELFF.

In this sample, this clone turned up once. The V call is TRBV2, the J call TRBJ2-1; a weak D match, TRBD2 (5 bases). The ends were cut back, 6 bases at V and 9 bases at J, with 15 bases in the middle. Germline values: CDR1 SNHLY, CDR2 FYNNEI. The CDR3 consists of 13 residues. The CDR3 region has the DNA TGTGCCAGCAGCGAGGGAAGCTTCAGTGAGCAGTTCTTC. It yields the protein CASSEGSFSEQFF.

The J gene is TRBJ2-3, the V gene TRBV4-2; D might be TRBD2 (5 bases). Trimming cost V 1 base and J 0 bases, with 8 bases left between them. Germline CDR1 and CDR2: LGHNA and YNFKEQ. The CDR3 covers 15 residues. CDR3 amino acids: CASSQVWRSTDTQYF. CDR3 sequence (DNA): TGTGCCAGCAGCCAAGTTTGGAGGAGCACAGATACGCAGTATTTT.

The genes are TRBV11-2 and TRBJ1-4, with D possibly being TRBD1 (6 bases). The V end was cut by 3 bases, the J end by 2 bases, with 10 bases between. The CDR3 runs 15 residues. Germline V CDR1 and CDR2: SGHAT, FQNNGV. This chain's CDR3 is CASSFQRGTNEKLFF. In DNA form, the CDR3 reads TGTGCCAGCAGCTTTCAAAGGGGGACTAATGAAAAACTGTTTTTT.

V is TRBV4-2 and J is TRBJ2-1; 7 nucleotides agree with TRBD2. This CDR3 has 15 residues. The V gene's germline CDR1 is LGHNA and CDR2 YNFKEQ. J was trimmed by 8 bases and V by 1 base; bases with no gene match: 8. The CDR3 DNA reads as TGTGCCAGCAGCCAAGGACTAGCTCAAGGCGATGAGCAGTTCTTC. Translation: CASSQGLAQGDEQFF.

This clone was seen once. V is TRBV5-1 and J is TRBJ1-3; unclear D gene. The last part of the DNA fits TRBJ2-2 better; the J call may be wrong. There are 14 residues in the CDR3. Germline V lookup: CDR1 SGHRS, CDR2 YFSETQ. This CDR3 reads CASSSQTNTGELFF. CDR3 nucleotide sequence: TGCGCCAGCAGCTCGCAGACCAACACCGGGGAGCTGTTTTTT.